The 25 T cell receptor beta chains given below trace back to one sample, sequenced in a study of T-cell memory formation after mild COVID-19. TCRdb passed the 5' RACE reads through MiXCR, listing each CDR3 protein once. The repertoire includes 450,000 or so distinct CDR3 sequences, roughly 25% of them detected once, and under 15% sits in the top ten. Sequenced: PBMCs or a T cell subset sorted from them (not recorded which). These receptor sequences come from an adult woman who had mild COVID-19 (a few samples of this study predate the infection). Cell type and time point are not known.

The J gene is TRBJ1-3, the V gene TRBV7-8; D is undetermined. CDR1 and CDR2 from the germline V gene are SGHVS and FQNEAQ. V shed 5 bases and J shed 0 bases, with 17 bases lying between them. This CDR3 region has 17 residues. CDR3 sequence: CASSKIGQRYSGNTIYF. The CDR3 bases are TGTGCCAGCAGCAAGATAGGCCAGCGATACTCTGGAAACACCATATATTTT.

This clonotype was detected many times. This chain links TRBV4-2 with TRBJ1-6; D may be TRBD1 (5 bases). Germline V gene data show CDR1 as LGHNA and CDR2 as YNFKEQ. With 5 bases removed from V and 6 bases from J, the gap between germline ends came to 11 bases. The CDR3 loop spans 14 amino acids. CDR3 protein: CASSLGTSNSPLHF. Here the CDR3 DNA reads TGTGCCAGCAGCTTAGGGACTTCTAATTCACCCCTCCACTTT.

CDR3 amino acids: CSAKPRQGTSSTDTQYF. The CDR3 DNA follows: TGCAGTGCCAAACCCCGACAGGGCACCAGTAGCACAGATACGCAGTATTTT. This rearrangement joins TRBV20-1 to TRBJ2-3, with TRBD1 identical over 7 bases. J was trimmed by 0 bases and V by 6 bases; bases with no gene match: 15. This CDR3 is built from 17 residues. The germline V gene has CDR1 DFQATT and CDR2 SNEGSKA (reference sequence).

The chain joins TRBV20-1 to TRBJ1-2; D ambiguous. Between the trimmed V and J ends, which lost 7 bases and 10 bases, there was a span of 25 bases. The germline V gene has CDR1 DFQATT and CDR2 SNEGSKA (reference sequence). This CDR3 region has 14 residues. CDR3 in amino acids: CSVRETSDRLFYTF. DNA of the CDR3: TGCAGTGTTAGGGAGACGTCGGACCGCTTATTCTACACCTTC.

This clonotype has ten or more counts. V and J are TRBV20-1 and TRBJ2-1; 8 positions agree with TRBD2. This CDR3 contains 16 residues. The germline V gene encodes CDR1 DFQATT and CDR2 SNEGSKA (reference sequence). J was trimmed by 3 bases and V by 3 bases; bases with no gene match: 10. The CDR3 nucleotides read TGCAGTGCTAGGGGGAGCGGGAGAGATATCTACAATGAGCAGTTCTTC. Protein product: CSARGSGRDIYNEQFF.

V usage is TRBV10-3 and J usage is TRBJ1-5, with a tentative D call TRBD1 (5 bases). Germline CDR1 ENHRY, CDR2 SYGVKD. This CDR3 is built from 13 residues. Trimming stripped 7 bases from V and 8 bases from J, with 15 bases between. CDR3 DNA sequence: TGTGCCATCACGGGTCACAGGTCCAAGCCCCAGCATTTT. This translates into CAITGHRSKPQHF.

V gene TRBV7-2 combines with J gene TRBJ2-7; 7 bases line up with TRBD2. After removal of 1 base from V and 4 bases from J, the junction contained 7 bases not matched to a gene. Germline V gene lookup returns CDR1 SGHTA and CDR2 FQGNSA. The CDR3 spans 15 residues. CDR3 region: CASSLVSPGRYEQYF. The CDR3 bases are TGTGCCAGCAGCTTAGTGTCCCCCGGGAGGTACGAGCAGTACTTC. The whole variable domain, filled in from reference TRBV7-2 and TRBJ2-7, reads GAGVSQSPSNKVTEKGKDVELRCDPISGHTALYWYRQSLGQGLEFLIYFQGNSAPDKSGLPSDRFSAERTGGSVSTLTIQRTQQEDSAVYLCASSLVSPGRYEQYFGPGTRLTVT.

This clonotype has only a few counts. The chain combines TRBV2 with TRBJ2-3; possible D gene TRBD1, 6 bases. V lost 5 bases and J lost 0, with 15 bases in between. The CDR3 length is 16 residues. Germline CDR1 SNHLY, CDR2 FYNNEI. The chain's CDR3 is CASSFAGQHSTDTQYF. CDR3 nucleotide sequence: TGTGCCAGCAGTTTCGCCGGACAGCATAGCACAGATACGCAGTATTTT.

This clonotype has more than one count but fewer than ten. The genes are TRBV9 and TRBJ1-1; D might be TRBD1 (5 bases). V was pared by 0 bases and J by 0 bases, with 6 bases between. CDR3 length equals 14 residues. Germline loops: CDR1 SGDLS, CDR2 YYNGEE. The CDR3 protein is CASSVGQMNTEAFF. The CDR3 coding sequence is TGTGCCAGCAGCGTAGGACAGATGAACACTGAAGCTTTCTTT.

This clonotype was seen a handful of times. This chain links TRBV4-3 with TRBJ2-3, with no clear D. Germline CDR1 and CDR2: LGHNA and YSLEER. The length of the CDR3 is 13 residues. Trimming stripped 5 bases from V and 6 bases from J, with 12 bases between. Here the CDR3 DNA reads TGCGCCAGCAGCGCCGCCCCCGGGGATACGCAGTATTTT. It is translated as CASSAAPGDTQYF.

This clonotype was seen a few times. The germline gene is not matched at one end of the junction; a read error may be the cause. The chain carries TRBV5-1 and TRBJ2-1; 12 bases match TRBD2. CDR1 and CDR2 from the germline V gene are SGHRS and YFSETQ. CDR3 length: 17 amino acids. The CDR3 nucleotides read TGCGCCAGCTCCAAGCTTACTAGCGGGGGGTCCTTCAATGAGCAGTTCTTC. Protein product: CASSKLTSGGSFNEQFF.

The chain is built from TRBV12-3 or TRBV12-4 and TRBJ2-7, with 7 positions matching TRBD1. With 6 bases clipped from V and 6 bases from J, the junction kept 11 bases outside the gene matches. CDR3 length: 14 amino acids. The CDR3 loop reads CASSVTGSSGEQYF. Written as DNA, the CDR3 is TGTGCCAGCAGCGTGACAGGGTCATCGGGCGAGCAGTACTTC.

The chain combines TRBV7-2 with TRBJ2-1, with 8 bases aligning to TRBD2. CDR1 is SGHTA and CDR2 is FQGNSA in the germline V gene. The V segment lost 5 bases and the J segment 4 bases; nucleotides outside the gene matches: 13. The CDR3 has 17 residues. CDR3 DNA: TGTGCCAGCAGCCCAGAAACTAGCGGCCCACCGTACAATGAGCAGTTCTTC. It is translated as CASSPETSGPPYNEQFF.

This clonotype was seen a few times. The chain has TRBV18 and TRBJ1-2, with D maybe TRBD1 (5 bases). V gave up 0 bases and J gave up 4 bases, with 15 bases separating them. Germline CDR1 KGHSH, CDR2 LQKENI. The CDR3 contains 16 residues. The CDR3 DNA reads as TGTGCCAGCTCACCACCGATGGGCCAGGGCGGCTATGGCTACACCTTC. Residues: CASSPPMGQGGYGYTF.

This clonotype was observed a few times. The chain recombines TRBV12-3 or TRBV12-4 with TRBJ1-2, with D tentatively TRBD1 (5 bases). Trimming removed 0 bases at V and 1 base at J, with 12 bases between. CDR3 size: 16 residues. CDR3 loop: CASSLALDTINYGYTF. The CDR3 coding sequence is TGTGCCAGCAGTTTAGCGCTGGACACGATTAACTATGGCTACACCTTC.

The chain couples TRBV5-1 to TRBJ2-1; 13 bases match TRBD2. This CDR3 region has 17 residues. CDR1 is SGHRS and CDR2 is YFSETQ in the germline V gene. V lost 8 bases to trimming and J lost 7 bases; unmatched junction nucleotides: 15. The CDR3 DNA reads TGCGCCAGTACTTTAGGCGCCGGGACTAGCGGGGTAAATGAGCAGTTCTTC. Translating it yields CASTLGAGTSGVNEQFF.

This chain connects TRBV12-3 or TRBV12-4 to TRBJ1-4, with D maybe TRBD1 (5 bases). Trimming pared 6 bases from V and 8 bases from J, leaving 16 bases between. This CDR3 region has 14 residues. CDR3 in amino acids: CASRGTTKGEKLFF. The CDR3 nucleotides read TGTGCCAGCAGGGGGACGACTAAAGGCGAAAAACTGTTTTTT.

The V call is TRBV12-3 or TRBV12-4, the J call TRBJ1-6; D is uncertain. Trimming removed 5 bases from V and 8 bases from J, with 16 bases in between. The CDR3 is 15 residues long. CDR3 DNA: TGTGCCAGCAGTCTAGAGTGCGGCTTTGATTCACCCCTCCACTTT. Amino acids: CASSLECGFDSPLHF.

The rearrangement joins TRBV7-9 to TRBJ2-5; D unresolved. CDR3 size: 14 residues. Per germline, CDR1 SEHNR and CDR2 FQNEAQ (reference sequence). V gave up 1 base and J gave up 2 bases, with 8 bases separating them. The chain's CDR3 is CASSLVGFQETQYF. The CDR3 nucleotides are TGTGCCAGCAGCTTAGTGGGCTTTCAAGAGACCCAGTACTTC.

The V call is TRBV11-1, the J call TRBJ2-7; D is possibly TRBD1 (6 bases). Germline CDR1 and CDR2: SGHAT and FQDESV (reference sequence). The V and J ends lost 5 bases and 4 bases respectively, with 15 bases between them. The CDR3 runs to 14 residues. CDR3 sequence reads: CASSPHRVPYEQYF. The CDR3 DNA follows: TGTGCCAGCAGCCCCCACAGGGTCCCTTACGAGCAGTACTTC.

This clonotype was seen ten or more times. The chain joins TRBV5-5 to TRBJ2-3; 15 bases are shared with TRBD2. V dropped 4 bases and J dropped 1; count of bases not matched to a gene: 25. The CDR3 is 24 amino acids. Germline assignment: CDR1 SGHKS and CDR2 YYEKEE (reference sequence). CDR3 DNA sequence: TGTGCCAGCAGCGCGACGACAGGGGCAGAAGTCGGACTAGCGGGAGGGAGGCGCACAGATACGCAGTATTTT. Its translation is CASSATTGAEVGLAGGRRTDTQYF.

V gene TRBV24-1 combines with J gene TRBJ2-1; 8 bases line up with TRBD2. Germline CDR1 and CDR2: KGHDR and SFDVKD. V trimming: 5 bases; J trimming: 7 bases; junction bases outside the gene matches: 9. The CDR3 spans 15 residues. The CDR3 coding sequence is TGTGCCACCAGTGTATCGGGCGGGAGGTTAAATGAGCAGTTCTTC. This translates into CATSVSGGRLNEQFF.

This chain joins TRBV5-4 and TRBJ2-7; D unclear. Germline values: CDR1 SGHNT, CDR2 YYREEE (reference sequence). The V and J ends lost 4 bases and 0 bases respectively, with 17 bases between them. The CDR3 is 16 residues long. CDR3 sequence reads: CASSLRKLRRSYEQYF. CDR3 DNA sequence: TGTGCCAGCAGCCTGCGGAAACTCAGGCGCTCCTACGAGCAGTACTTC.

The chain combines TRBV7-9 with TRBJ2-5; 14 bases are shared with TRBD2. The trim removed 7 bases at V and 4 bases at J, leaving 8 bases unmatched. This CDR3 is 16 amino acids long. In germline, CDR1 is SEHNR, CDR2 FQNEAQ (reference sequence). The CDR3 coding sequence is TGTGCCAGCACCCCTCCCGGGACTAGCGGGGGAGAGACCCAGTACTTC. It yields the protein CASTPPGTSGGETQYF. Combining the CDR3 with reference TRBV7-9 and TRBJ2-5 gives the whole variable domain DTGVSQNPRHKITKRGQNVTFRCDPISEHNRLYWYRQTLGQGPEFLTYFQNEAQLEKSRLLSDRFSAERPKGSFSTLEIQRTEQGDSAMYLCASTPPGTSGGETQYFGPGTRLLVL.

This chain links TRBV12-3 or TRBV12-4 with TRBJ1-2; no firm D call. The CDR3 sequence is 13 residues long. The V gene lost 3 bases and the J gene lost 4 bases, with 9 bases spanning the gap. CDR3 loop: CASSFMGSYGYTF. CDR3 sequence (DNA): TGTGCCAGCAGTTTTATGGGCTCCTATGGCTACACCTTC.